The clone carrying this T cell receptor beta chain turned up a few times. Every individual TCR cDNA molecule carried its own unique molecular identifier, which allowed correction of PCR and sequencing errors. TCRdb redid the calling of the 5' RACE reads with MiXCR, one entry per CDR3 protein. This sample yields around 75,000 distinct CDR3 sequences, of which roughly 13% are seen a single time; roughly 6.9% belongs to the top ten. The source of the sample is a study of spatial heterogeneity in lung cancer. Study-level background: The mean occurrence of each unique TCR and UMI combination in raw reads exceeded eight.

Described time point: sample taken at primary tumor resection. Tumor, nontumor lung or frozen PBMC supplied whole RNA, sequenced without sorting. CDR3 length equals 14 residues. The V end lost 0 bases, the J end lost 4 bases, and 9 bases lay between the germline ends. CDR1 and CDR2 (germline): MNHEY, SVGEGT. This chain joins TRBV6-2 or TRBV6-3 and TRBJ2-5; D gene ambiguous. The receptor's source is a male donor with early-stage non-small cell lung cancer. The specimen comprised PBMCs, sampled at surgery. CDR3 sequence reads: CASSYSRLVETQYF. For the CDR3, the DNA is TGTGCCAGCAGTTACTCAAGGCTAGTAGAGACCCAGTACTTC.